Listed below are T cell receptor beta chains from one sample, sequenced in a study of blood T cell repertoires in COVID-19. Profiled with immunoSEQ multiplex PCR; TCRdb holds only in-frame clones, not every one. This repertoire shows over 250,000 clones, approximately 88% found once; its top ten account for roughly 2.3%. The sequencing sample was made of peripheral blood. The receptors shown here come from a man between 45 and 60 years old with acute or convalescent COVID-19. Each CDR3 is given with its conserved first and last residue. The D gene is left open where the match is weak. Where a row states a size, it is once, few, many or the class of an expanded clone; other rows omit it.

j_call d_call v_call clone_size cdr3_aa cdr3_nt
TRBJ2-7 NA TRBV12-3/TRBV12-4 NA CASSAATTPEQYF TGTGCCAGCAGTGCCGCTACCACCCCCGAGCAGTACTTC
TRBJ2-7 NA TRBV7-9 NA CASSSLDGSTGSYEQYF TGTGCCAGCAGCTCCCTGGACGGCAGCACAGGGTCCTACGAGCAGTACTTC
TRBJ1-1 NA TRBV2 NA CASKGLFMNTEAFF TGTGCCAGCAAGGGACTGTTCATGAACACTGAAGCTTTCTTT
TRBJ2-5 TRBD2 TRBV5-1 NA CASSLRSLAGAQETQYF TGCGCCAGCAGCTTGCGTAGTCTAGCGGGGGCCCAAGAGACCCAGTACTTC
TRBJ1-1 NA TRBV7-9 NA CASSLNPIMNTEAFF TGTGCCAGCAGCTTGAACCCTATAATGAACACTGAAGCTTTCTTT
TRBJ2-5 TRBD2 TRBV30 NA CAWNLGGGIETQYF TGTGCCTGGAATCTCGGCGGGGGGATAGAGACCCAGTACTTC
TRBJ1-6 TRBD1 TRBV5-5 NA CASSPIWGTANSPLHF TGTGCCAGCAGTCCTATCTGGGGGACAGCTAATTCACCCCTCCACTTT
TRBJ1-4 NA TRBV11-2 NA CASSFARELFF TGTGCCAGCAGCTTCGCCCGGGAACTGTTTTTT
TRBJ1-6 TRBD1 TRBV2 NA CASRGPTGGNSPLHF TGTGCCAGCAGGGGGCCGACAGGGGGCAATTCACCCCTCCACTTT
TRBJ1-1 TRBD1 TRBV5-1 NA CASSWEQGKGTEAFF TGCGCCAGCAGCTGGGAACAGGGGAAAGGCACTGAAGCTTTCTTT
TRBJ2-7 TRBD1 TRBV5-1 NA CASSLRDRGNEQYF TGCGCCAGCAGCTTGCGAGACAGGGGTAACGAGCAGTACTTC
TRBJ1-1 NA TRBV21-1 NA CASSIPGTGQNTEAFF TGTGCCAGCAGCATCCCCGGGACAGGCCAGAACACTGAAGCTTTCTTT
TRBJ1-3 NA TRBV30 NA CAWSVASAGGNTIYF TGTGCCTGGAGTGTAGCCAGCGCTGGAGGAAACACCATATATTTT
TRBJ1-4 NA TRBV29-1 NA CSVGAGEFEKLFF TGCAGCGTTGGGGCAGGGGAGTTTGAAAAACTGTTTTTT
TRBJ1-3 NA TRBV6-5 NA CASSSTGSLSGNTIYF TGTGCCAGCAGTTCTACCGGGAGCCTCTCTGGAAACACCATATATTTT
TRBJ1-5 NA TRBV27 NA CASSLYGNTGGHQPQHF TGTGCCAGCAGTTTATACGGGAACACGGGGGGGCACCAGCCCCAGCATTTT
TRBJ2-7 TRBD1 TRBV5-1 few CASSPSGQRYEQYF TGCGCCAGCAGCCCATCGGGACAGCGCTACGAGCAGTACTTC
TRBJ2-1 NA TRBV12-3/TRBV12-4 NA CASTMATGQFF TGTGCCAGCACCATGGCTACAGGGCAGTTCTTC
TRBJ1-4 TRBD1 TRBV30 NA CAWSKTDRDSATNEKLFF TGTGCCTGGAGCAAAACCGACAGGGATTCCGCAACTAATGAAAAACTGTTTTTT
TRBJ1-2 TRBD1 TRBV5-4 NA CASRSVGTGANYGYTF TGTGCCAGCAGATCCGTTGGGACAGGGGCAAACTATGGCTACACCTTC
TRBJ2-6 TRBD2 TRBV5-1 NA CASSSPLGEGTSGANVLTF TGCGCCAGCAGCTCCCCCCTTGGGGAGGGAACCTCTGGGGCCAACGTCCTGACTTTC
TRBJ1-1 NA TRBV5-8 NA CASRDTHTEAFF TGTGCCAGCAGAGACACTCACACTGAAGCTTTCTTT
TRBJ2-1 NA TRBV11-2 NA CASSPGGQGSYNEQFF TGTGCCAGCAGCCCGGGCGGGCAGGGGAGCTACAATGAGCAGTTCTTC
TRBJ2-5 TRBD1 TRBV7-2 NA CASSLATGAQYF TGTGCCAGCAGCTTAGCCACAGGGGCCCAGTACTTC
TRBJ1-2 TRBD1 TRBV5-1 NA CASSLAISKGQGGYTF TGCGCCAGCAGCCTGGCAATATCGAAGGGACAGGGAGGCTACACCTTC
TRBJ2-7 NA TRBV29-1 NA CSVEDWATPYEQYF TGCAGCGTTGAAGACTGGGCCACCCCCTACGAGCAGTACTTC
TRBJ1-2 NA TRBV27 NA CASSRSDWTGGYTF TGTGCCAGCAGTCGTTCGGACTGGACGGGAGGCTACACCTTC
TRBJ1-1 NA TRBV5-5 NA CASSLGLSNTEAFF TGTGCCAGCAGCTTGGGCCTATCGAACACTGAAGCTTTCTTT
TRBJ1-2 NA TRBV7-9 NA CASSLGSPGYGYTF TGTGCCAGCAGCTTAGGCAGCCCGGGGTATGGCTACACCTTC
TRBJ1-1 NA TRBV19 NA CASTSSMNTEAFF TGTGCCAGTACCTCGAGCATGAACACTGAAGCTTTCTTT
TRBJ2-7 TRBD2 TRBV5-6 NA CASSFRAGVTYEQYF TGTGCCAGCAGCTTCCGAGCGGGGGTTACGTACGAGCAGTACTTC
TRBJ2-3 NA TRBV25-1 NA CASSYTDTQYF TGTGCCAGCAGTTACACAGATACGCAGTATTTT
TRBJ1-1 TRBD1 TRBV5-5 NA CASSLAGTGGRWDTEAFF TGTGCCAGCAGCTTGGCCGGGACAGGGGGCCGTTGGGACACTGAAGCTTTCTTT
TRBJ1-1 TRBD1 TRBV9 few CASSSSRDSNTEAFF TGTGCCAGCAGCTCGTCAAGGGACAGTAACACTGAAGCTTTCTTT
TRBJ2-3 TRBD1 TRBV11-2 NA CASSSGQGGDTQYF TGTGCCAGCAGCTCGGGACAGGGGGGAGATACGCAGTATTTT
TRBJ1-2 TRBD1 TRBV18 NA CASSPGTGLTNGYTF TGTGCCAGCTCACCCGGGACAGGTCTAACTAATGGCTACACCTTC
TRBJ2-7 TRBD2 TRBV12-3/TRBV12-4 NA CASSRGVTRQYF TGTGCCAGCAGCCGGGGGGTTACGAGGCAGTACTTC
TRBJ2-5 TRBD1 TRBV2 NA CASSPRGETQYF TGTGCCAGCAGCCCCAGGGGGGAGACCCAGTACTTC
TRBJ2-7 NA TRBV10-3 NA CAISDTYEQYF TGTGCCATCAGTGACACCTACGAGCAGTACTTC
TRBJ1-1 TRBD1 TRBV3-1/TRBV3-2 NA CASSAYSGGTEAFF TGTGCCAGCAGCGCCTACTCAGGGGGCACTGAAGCTTTCTTT
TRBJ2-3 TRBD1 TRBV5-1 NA CASSFGTASTNTQYF TGCGCCAGCAGCTTTGGGACAGCCAGCACAAATACGCAGTATTTT
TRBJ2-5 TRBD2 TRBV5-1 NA CASSLGLAGSQETQYF TGCGCCAGCAGCTTGGGACTAGCGGGGTCCCAAGAGACCCAGTACTTC
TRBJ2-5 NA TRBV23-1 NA CASSLPGQETQYF TGCGCCAGCAGTCTTCCAGGCCAAGAGACCCAGTACTTC
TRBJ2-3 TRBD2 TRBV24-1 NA CATSDPTAGAGDTQYF TGTGCCACCAGTGATCCAACAGCGGGGGCCGGGGATACGCAGTATTTT
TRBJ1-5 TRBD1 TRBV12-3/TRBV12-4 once CASSPSTGIGHF TGTGCCAGCAGCCCCTCGACAGGGATCGGGCATTTT
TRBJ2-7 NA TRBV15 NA CATSRERQGNYEQYF TGTGCCACCAGCAGAGAGAGGCAGGGAAACTACGAGCAGTACTTC
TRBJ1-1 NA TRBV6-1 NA CASSESRRTEAFF TGTGCCAGCAGTGAAAGCCGGCGGACTGAAGCTTTCTTT
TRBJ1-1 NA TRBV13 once CASSVTLATTAVNTEAFF TGTGCCAGCAGCGTTACCCTGGCAACGACAGCCGTGAACACTGAAGCTTTCTTT
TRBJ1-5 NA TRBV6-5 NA CASNPGQGSNQPQHF TGTGCCAGCAACCCTGGGCAGGGTAGCAATCAGCCCCAGCATTTT
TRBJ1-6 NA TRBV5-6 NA CASSKMGPLQTYNSPLHF TGTGCCAGCAGCAAAATGGGCCCACTCCAGACCTATAATTCACCCCTCCACTTT
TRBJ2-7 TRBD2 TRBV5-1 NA CASSQLAGGMYEQYF TGCGCCAGCAGCCAACTAGCGGGGGGAATGTACGAGCAGTACTTC
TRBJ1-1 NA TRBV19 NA CASSPTKIDTEAFF TGTGCCAGTAGCCCAACCAAAATAGACACTGAAGCTTTCTTT
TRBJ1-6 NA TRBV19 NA CASSIPATAYNSPLHF TGTGCCAGTAGTATCCCGGCGACAGCCTATAATTCACCCCTCCACTTT
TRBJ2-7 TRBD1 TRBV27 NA CASSLLFRGTSYEQYF TGTGCCAGCAGTTTATTATTCAGGGGGACCTCCTACGAGCAGTACTTC
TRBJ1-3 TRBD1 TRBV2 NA CASRHPPGTGLADTIYF TGTGCCAGCAGACACCCCCCCGGGACAGGGTTGGCGGACACCATATATTTT
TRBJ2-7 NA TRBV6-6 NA CASSLRGRPSYEQYF TGTGCCAGCAGTCTCAGGGGCAGGCCCTCCTACGAGCAGTACTTC
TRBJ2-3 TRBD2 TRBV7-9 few CASSQTPGLAGGSTDTQYF TGTGCCAGCAGCCAAACTCCGGGACTAGCGGGGGGAAGCACAGATACGCAGTATTTT
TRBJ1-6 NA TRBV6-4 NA CASSLDRLNSPLHF TGTGCCAGCAGCCTCGACAGGCTAAATTCACCCCTCCACTTT
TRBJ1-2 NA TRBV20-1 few CSGEYGYTF TGCAGTGGAGAATATGGCTACACCTTC